The clone carrying this T cell receptor beta chain was counted only a few times. These data come from a study of blood T cell repertoires in COVID-19. Overall study: PBMCs, B-cell-depleted T cells, or T cells provided the cDNA or gDNA that made up the material.

Original processing methods: Estimation of nucleated cell counts relied on the amplification of reference gene primers. Sequenced by immunoSEQ multiplex PCR; TCRdb stores in-frame clones only, minus some. The V and J calls and clone size were taken over from that table, and D and trimming were inferred from the DNA. The sample yields 85,000 to 120,000 clones, approximately 80% seen once. This clonotype was obtained from a woman aged 55-69 years with acute or convalescent COVID-19. The sample taken for sequencing was peripheral blood.

The CDR3 here is CASSTPSGGAYNEQFF. The CDR3, as DNA: TGTGCCAGCAGCACGCCTAGCGGGGGGGCCTACAATGAGCAGTTCTTC. This chain connects TRBV7-6 to TRBJ2-1; 12 bases line up with TRBD2. The CDR3 is 16 residues long. With 5 bases clipped from V and 2 bases from J, the junction kept 4 bases outside the gene matches. Germline values: CDR1 SGHVS, CDR2 FNYEAQ.